The 5 T cell receptor beta chains in this list originate from one sample, sequenced in a study of T cells in localized non-small cell lung cancer. Sequencing was performed with immunoSEQ multiplex PCR; in TCRdb, only in-frame clones are kept and a portion is missing. This table holds around 79,000 clones, around 80% found once. The sequencing used PBMCs, collected before any cancer treatment. Receptors were obtained from a man between 40 and 70 years old with stage II squamous cell lung carcinoma.

This sequence joins TRBV29-1 and TRBJ2-3; D is undetermined. The V end lost 4 bases, the J end lost 2 bases, and 7 bases lay between the germline ends. This CDR3 contains 12 residues. Germline CDR1 SQVTM, CDR2 ANQGSEA. For the CDR3, the DNA is TGCAGCGTTGGACCAGACACAGATACGCAGTATTTT. Its translation is CSVGPDTDTQYF.

Here the CDR3 reads CASSLTGDYLDTQYF. The CDR3 region has the DNA TGTGCCAGCAGCTTAACGGGGGACTACCTTGATACGCAGTATTTT. This rearrangement joins TRBV7-3 to TRBJ2-3, with 7 bases aligning to TRBD2. The CDR3 sequence is 15 residues long. CDR1 SGHTA and CDR2 FQGTGA come from the germline V gene. V lost 0 bases, J lost 6 bases, and 6 bases stayed unmatched.

The chain is built from TRBV5-4 and TRBJ2-5; D not resolved. Germline loops: CDR1 SGHNT, CDR2 YYREEE (reference sequence). V gave up 0 bases and J gave up 2 bases, with 11 bases separating them. The CDR3 loop spans 15 amino acids. The CDR3 nucleotides are TGTGCCAGCAGCTTGGCCCCTCAGAGTCAAGAGACCCAGTACTTC. Its protein product is CASSLAPQSQETQYF.

A remark on this clone: This sample includes further DNA sequences coding for the same CDR3. This chain connects TRBV9 to TRBJ2-7; D possibly corresponds to TRBD2 (5 bases). This CDR3 region has 14 residues. Germline CDR1 SGDLS, CDR2 YYNGEE. The V gene lost 0 bases and the J gene lost 0 bases, with 7 bases spanning the gap. The CDR3 here is CASSVGGSSYEQYF. CDR3 coding DNA: TGTGCCAGCAGCGTAGGAGGGTCCTCCTACGAGCAGTACTTC.

V is TRBV4-1 and J is TRBJ2-1; D gene ambiguous. V was pared by 1 base and J by 8 bases, with 21 bases between. CDR3 length: 17 residues. Germline CDR1 is MGHRA and CDR2 is YSYEKL. The DNA of the CDR3 is TGCGCCAGCAGCCAAGTGGACCTCACCCCTCTGGGCCATGAGCAGTTCTTC. Translation: CASSQVDLTPLGHEQFF.